A few counts support the clone carrying this T cell receptor (beta chain). As yet, its antigen is unknown. TCRdb itself ran the 5' RACE reads through MiXCR, one entry per CDR3 protein. The sample records about 280,000 distinct CDR3 sequences, 8% to 9% being singletons. This entry belongs to a study of identical twins. Study results and caveats: Memory repertoires lacked the insertion deficit that abundant cord blood beta clonotypes showed.

The CDR3 consists of 13 residues. V was shortened by 6 bases and J by 8 bases, with 13 bases between the two germline ends. Germline loops: CDR1 MNHNS, CDR2 SASEGT. These data are also associated with another study on yellow fever vaccine responses in identical twins.

Sequencing was done on a sample of memory (CD45RO+) T cells sorted from blood. The chain carries TRBV6-1 and TRBJ1-4, with D possibly TRBD1 on 5 matching bases. This sequence was found in a woman under 30 in good health. Written as DNA, the CDR3 is TGTGCCAGCAGCGGCGGAAACAGGGAAAAACTGTTTTTT. Translating it yields CASSGGNREKLFF.